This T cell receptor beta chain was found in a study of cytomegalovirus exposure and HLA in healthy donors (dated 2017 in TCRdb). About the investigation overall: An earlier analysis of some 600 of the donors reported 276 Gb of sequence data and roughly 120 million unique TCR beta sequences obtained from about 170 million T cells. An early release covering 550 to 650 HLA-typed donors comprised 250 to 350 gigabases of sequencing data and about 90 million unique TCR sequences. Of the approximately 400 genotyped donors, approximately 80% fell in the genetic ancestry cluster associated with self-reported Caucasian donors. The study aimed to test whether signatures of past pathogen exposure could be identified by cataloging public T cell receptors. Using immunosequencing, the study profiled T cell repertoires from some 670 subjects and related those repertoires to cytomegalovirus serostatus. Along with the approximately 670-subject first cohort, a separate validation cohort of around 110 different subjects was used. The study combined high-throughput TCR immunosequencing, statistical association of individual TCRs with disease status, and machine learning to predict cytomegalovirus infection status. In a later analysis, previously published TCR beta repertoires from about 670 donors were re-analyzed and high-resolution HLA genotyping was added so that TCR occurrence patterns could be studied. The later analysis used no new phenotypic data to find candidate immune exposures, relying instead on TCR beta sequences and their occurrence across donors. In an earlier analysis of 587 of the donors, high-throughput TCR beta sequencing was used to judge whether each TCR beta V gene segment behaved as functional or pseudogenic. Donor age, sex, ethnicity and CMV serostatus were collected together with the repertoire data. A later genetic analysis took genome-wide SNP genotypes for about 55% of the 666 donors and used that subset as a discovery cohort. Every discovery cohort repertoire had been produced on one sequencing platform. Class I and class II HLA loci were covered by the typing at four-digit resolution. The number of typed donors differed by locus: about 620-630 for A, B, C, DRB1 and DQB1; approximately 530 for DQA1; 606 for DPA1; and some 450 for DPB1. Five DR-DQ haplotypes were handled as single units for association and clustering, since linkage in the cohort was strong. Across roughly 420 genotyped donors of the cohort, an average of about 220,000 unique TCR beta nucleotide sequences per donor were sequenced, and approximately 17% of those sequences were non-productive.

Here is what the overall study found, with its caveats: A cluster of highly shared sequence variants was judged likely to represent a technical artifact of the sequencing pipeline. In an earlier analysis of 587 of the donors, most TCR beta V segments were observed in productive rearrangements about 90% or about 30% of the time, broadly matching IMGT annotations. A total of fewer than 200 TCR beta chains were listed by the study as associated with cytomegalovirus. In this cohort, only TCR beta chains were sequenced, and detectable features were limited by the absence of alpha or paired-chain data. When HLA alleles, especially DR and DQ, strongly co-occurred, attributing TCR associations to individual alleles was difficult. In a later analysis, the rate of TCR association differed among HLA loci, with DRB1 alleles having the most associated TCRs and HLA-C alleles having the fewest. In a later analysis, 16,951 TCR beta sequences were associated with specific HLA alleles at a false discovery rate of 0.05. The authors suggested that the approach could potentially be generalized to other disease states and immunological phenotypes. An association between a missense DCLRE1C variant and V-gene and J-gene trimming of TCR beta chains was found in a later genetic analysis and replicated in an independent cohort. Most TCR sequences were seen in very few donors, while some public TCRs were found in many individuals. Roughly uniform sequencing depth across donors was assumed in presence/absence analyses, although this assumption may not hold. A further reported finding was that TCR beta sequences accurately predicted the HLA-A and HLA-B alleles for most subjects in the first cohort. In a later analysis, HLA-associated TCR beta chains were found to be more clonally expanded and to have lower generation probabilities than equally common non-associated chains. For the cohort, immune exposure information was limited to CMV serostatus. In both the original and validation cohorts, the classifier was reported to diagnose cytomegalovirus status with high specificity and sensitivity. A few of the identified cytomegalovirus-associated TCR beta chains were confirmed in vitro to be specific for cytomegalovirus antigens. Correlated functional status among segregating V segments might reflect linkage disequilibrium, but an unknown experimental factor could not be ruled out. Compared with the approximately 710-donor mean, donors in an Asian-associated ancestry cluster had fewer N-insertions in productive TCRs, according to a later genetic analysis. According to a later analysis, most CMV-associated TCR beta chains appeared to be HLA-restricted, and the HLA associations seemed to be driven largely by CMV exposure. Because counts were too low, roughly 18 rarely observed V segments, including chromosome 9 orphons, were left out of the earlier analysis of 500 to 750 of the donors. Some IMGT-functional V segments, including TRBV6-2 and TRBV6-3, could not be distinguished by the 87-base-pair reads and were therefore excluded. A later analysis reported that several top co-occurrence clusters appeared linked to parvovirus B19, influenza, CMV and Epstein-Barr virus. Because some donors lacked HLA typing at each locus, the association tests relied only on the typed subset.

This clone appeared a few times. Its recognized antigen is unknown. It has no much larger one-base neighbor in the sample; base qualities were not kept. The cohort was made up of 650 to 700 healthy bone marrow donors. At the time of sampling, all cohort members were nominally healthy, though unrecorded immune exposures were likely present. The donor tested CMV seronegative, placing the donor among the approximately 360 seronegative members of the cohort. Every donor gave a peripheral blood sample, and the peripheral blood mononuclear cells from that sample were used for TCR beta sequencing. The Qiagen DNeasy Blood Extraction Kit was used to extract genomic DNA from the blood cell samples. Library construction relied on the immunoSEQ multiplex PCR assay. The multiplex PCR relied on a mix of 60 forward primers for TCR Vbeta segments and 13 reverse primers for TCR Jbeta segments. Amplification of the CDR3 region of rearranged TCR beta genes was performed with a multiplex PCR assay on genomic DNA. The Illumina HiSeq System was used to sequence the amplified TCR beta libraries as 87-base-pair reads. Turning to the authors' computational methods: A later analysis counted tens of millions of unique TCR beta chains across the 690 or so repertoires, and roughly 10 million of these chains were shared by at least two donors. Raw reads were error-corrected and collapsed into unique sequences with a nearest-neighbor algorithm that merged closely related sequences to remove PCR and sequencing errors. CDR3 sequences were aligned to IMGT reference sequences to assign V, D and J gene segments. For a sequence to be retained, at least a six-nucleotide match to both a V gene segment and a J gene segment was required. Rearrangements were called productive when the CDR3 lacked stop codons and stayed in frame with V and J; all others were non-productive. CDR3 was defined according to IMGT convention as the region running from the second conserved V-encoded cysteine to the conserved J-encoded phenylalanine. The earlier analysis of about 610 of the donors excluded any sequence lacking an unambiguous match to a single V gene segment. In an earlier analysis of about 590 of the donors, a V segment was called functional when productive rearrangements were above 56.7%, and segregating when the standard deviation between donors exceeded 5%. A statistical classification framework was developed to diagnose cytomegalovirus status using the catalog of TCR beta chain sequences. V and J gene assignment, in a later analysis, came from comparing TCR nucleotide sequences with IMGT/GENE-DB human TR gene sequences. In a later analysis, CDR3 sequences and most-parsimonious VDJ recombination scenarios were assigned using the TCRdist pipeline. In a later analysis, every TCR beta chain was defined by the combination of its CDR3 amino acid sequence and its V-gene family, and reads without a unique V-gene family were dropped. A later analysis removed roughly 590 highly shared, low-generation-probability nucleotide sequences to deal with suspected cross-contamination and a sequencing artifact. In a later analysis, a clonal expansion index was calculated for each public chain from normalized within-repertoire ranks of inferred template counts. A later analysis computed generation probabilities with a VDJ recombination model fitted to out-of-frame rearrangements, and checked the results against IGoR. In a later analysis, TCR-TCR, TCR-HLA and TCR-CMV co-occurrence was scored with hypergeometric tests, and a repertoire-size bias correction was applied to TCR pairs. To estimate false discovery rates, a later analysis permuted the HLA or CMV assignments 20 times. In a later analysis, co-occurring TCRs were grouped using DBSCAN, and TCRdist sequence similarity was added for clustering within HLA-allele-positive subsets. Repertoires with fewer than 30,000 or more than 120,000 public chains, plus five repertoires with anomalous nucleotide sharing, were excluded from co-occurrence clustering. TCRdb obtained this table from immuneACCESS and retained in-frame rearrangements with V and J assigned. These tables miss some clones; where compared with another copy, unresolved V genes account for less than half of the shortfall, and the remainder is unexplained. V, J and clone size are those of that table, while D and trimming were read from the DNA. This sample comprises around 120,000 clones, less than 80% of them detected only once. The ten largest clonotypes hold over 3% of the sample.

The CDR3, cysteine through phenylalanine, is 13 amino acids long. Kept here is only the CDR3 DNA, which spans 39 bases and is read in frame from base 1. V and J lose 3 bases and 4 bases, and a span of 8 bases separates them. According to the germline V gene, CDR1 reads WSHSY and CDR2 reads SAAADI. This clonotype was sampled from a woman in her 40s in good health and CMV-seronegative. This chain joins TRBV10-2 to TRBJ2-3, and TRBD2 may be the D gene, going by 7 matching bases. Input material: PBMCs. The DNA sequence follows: TGCGCCAGCAGTGACGGGGGGCCAGATACGCAGTATTTT. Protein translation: CASSDGGPDTQYF.